This TCR beta chain was found in a study of T cells in Graves' hyperthyroidism and ophthalmopathy. V shed 6 bases and J 1 base; nucleotides not matched to a gene: 5. This CDR3 has 14 residues. The TCR beta CDR3 regions underwent amplification using RNA transcripts as the source. During a first-round RT-PCR of the TCR CDR3, the HTBI primer set was used. TCRdb independently ran MiXCR on the multiplex PCR reads; one entry per CDR3 protein. The sample lists a few hundred thousand distinct CDR3 sequences, approximately 14% seen once, with around 30% in the top ten. The source of the PBMCs was roughly 10 ml of fresh peripheral blood. Overall study results and limits: Stable hyperthyroidism was separated from ophthalmopathy by a model based on 13 V-J features. Most thyroid clonotypes expanded above 0.001 appeared in blood too. The model made its ophthalmopathy prediction, and onset followed a median approximately six months later.

This clonotype has at least ten counts. Its cognate antigen is unknown. The genes are TRBV12-3 or TRBV12-4 and TRBJ1-1, with 7 bases aligning to TRBD1. The TCR originated in a woman aged 18-29 years with Graves' hyperthyroidism that later progressed to Graves' ophthalmopathy. Sequencing was done on a sample of blood. CDR3 amino acids: CASSLTGSNTEAFF. The CDR3 DNA reads as TGTGCCAGCAGCTTGACAGGGTCGAACACTGAAGCTTTCTTT.